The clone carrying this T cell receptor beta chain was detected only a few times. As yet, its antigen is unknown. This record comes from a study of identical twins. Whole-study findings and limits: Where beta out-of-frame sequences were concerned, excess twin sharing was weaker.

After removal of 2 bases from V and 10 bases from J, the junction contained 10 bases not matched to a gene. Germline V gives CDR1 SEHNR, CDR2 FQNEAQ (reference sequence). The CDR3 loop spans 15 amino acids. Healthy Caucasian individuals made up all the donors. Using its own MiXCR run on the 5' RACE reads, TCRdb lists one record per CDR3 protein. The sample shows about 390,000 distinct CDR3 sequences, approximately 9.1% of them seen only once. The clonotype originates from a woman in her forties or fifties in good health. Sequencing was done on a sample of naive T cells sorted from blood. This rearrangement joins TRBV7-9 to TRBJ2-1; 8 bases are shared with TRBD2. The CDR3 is CASSLNLREANEQFF. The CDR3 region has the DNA TGTGCCAGCAGCTTAAATCTGCGGGAGGCGAACGAGCAGTTCTTC.